This T cell receptor (beta chain) originates from a study of CD8 T cells in Susac syndrome (dated by TCRdb to between 2018 and 2021). Study-level background: The study used repertoire sequencing to test whether antigen drove CD8+ T cell activation and differentiation in Susac syndrome.

Peripheral blood CD8+ and CD4+ T cells from healthy donors, Susac syndrome patients and multiple sclerosis patients were profiled using high-throughput TCR beta sequencing. The healthy donors served as controls matched for age and sex. CD8+ TEMRA cells were enriched by FACS, while bulk CD8+ and CD4+ T cells were purified by magnetic negative isolation. Blood was collected in EDTA tubes and processed within 24 hours, with PBMCs isolated through density gradient centrifugation. PBMCs destined for TCR sequencing were cryopreserved in liquid nitrogen and later thawed in a 37 °C water bath. A purity of at least 90% was achieved for sorted or isolated CD4+, CD8+ and CD8+ TEMRA cells. The investigation overall reported the following: The TCR sequencing and HLA analysis was acknowledged to have included a relatively small number of individuals.

With respect to this clonotype: This clone's antigen is unknown. Base quality data are lacking; no much larger clone is found one base away.

RNA was extracted using the RNeasy kit, and about 0.45 to 1 microgram was reverse transcribed with random hexamers. TCR beta CDR3 regions were amplified with the immunoSEQ multiplex PCR assay covering 54 Vbeta and 13 Jbeta segments. Bias from PCR amplification was corrected by using a synthetic template baseline for primer optimization and for computational correction. The study's processing was this. Only productive sequences were kept, with reads annotated to V, D and J genes according to IMGT and analyzed in immunoSEQ Analyzer. Clonality was computed as one minus Shannon entropy normalized by log2 of the number of productive unique sequences. For each patient and control, public and private clones were evaluated among the 100 most prevalent clones. A clone was defined as Susac-specific if it was absent from the healthy and MS cohorts, from around 960 published viral clones and from other ImmuneACCESS disease sequences. The public reads were reprocessed in TCRdb via fastp at Q25 and MiXCR, keeping in-frame beta chains. When rows share a CDR3 protein, they turn into one entry using the most common DNA and genes. Clone size and V and J calls follow TCRdb, not the original study. This sample has 150,000 to 200,000 distinct CDR3 sequences in its table, and 90% to 95% of those were observed once. Around 0.079% of the sample is taken by the ten largest.

Material: CD4+ T cells from PBMCs. This TCR was sampled from a human donor in good health.

The DNA reads as follows: TGCGCCAGCAGCTTGGACGAGGGTAAAGAGACCCAGTACTTC. The translation is CASSLDEGKETQYF. The chain links TRBV5-1 with TRBJ2-5; TRBD2 is a weak D gene call, 5 bases matching. The CDR3 goes from the cysteine to the phenylalanine over 14 residues. The kept DNA is CDR3 alone, 42 bases in frame from the first base. The germline V gene gives CDR1 as SGHRS and CDR2 as YFSETQ. Trimming at the junction amounts to 0 bases on V and 3 bases on J, and the germline ends lie 9 bases apart.